This T cell receptor beta chain was identified in a study of T cell responses to AZD1222 COVID-19 vaccine. This CDR3 is built from 14 residues. The V and J ends lost 1 base and 4 bases respectively, with 8 bases between them. The germline CDR1 and CDR2 sequences are SGHRS and YFSETQ. Comments on this clone: Its antigen remains unidentified.

Study-wide results and caveats: The peak T cell response came first, and repertoires were sampled only after it. Baseline serology detected seropositivity in only a handful of AZD1222 recipients. Most donors were white British, females outnumbered males, and clonal diversity was possibly underestimated. There were vaccine-associated CD4 TCRs across spike, dominant at 160-218 and 743-854.

TCRdb keeps only in-frame clones here, not all; method: immunoSEQ multiplex PCR. The sample has some 130,000 clones, roughly 80% seen once. The material sequenced was peripheral blood, taken on day 0 of AZD1222 vaccination. The sequence came from an adult in good health. The genes are TRBV5-1 and TRBJ2-2; no definite D call. CDR3 coding DNA: TGCGCCAGCAGCTTGTTAGAGTTCACCGGGGAGCTGTTTTTT. This codes for CASSLLEFTGELFF.